This T cell receptor (beta chain) was profiled in a study of cytomegalovirus exposure and HLA in healthy donors. Clones were read by immunoSEQ multiplex PCR, and TCRdb kept only the in-frame ones, dropping some. The sample records about 160,000 clones, roughly 90% being singletons. The CDR3 length is 19 residues. Germline V gene sequence: CDR1 SGHRS, CDR2 YFSETQ. Germline trimming cut 3 bases from V and 2 bases from J; bases unmatched to any gene: 18. Study-wide points: The majority of TCR sequences were rare, yet some public TCRs appeared in many donors.

Worth noting for this clone: Its antigen is as yet unknown.

This rearrangement joins TRBV5-1 to TRBJ2-7, with TRBD2 identical over 9 bases. The sample consisted of PBMCs. The origin of this receptor is a young woman in good health and CMV-seronegative. The CDR3 spells CASSSLFSGGLPDPYEQYF. DNA for the CDR3: TGCGCCAGCAGCTCTCTTTTTAGCGGGGGCCTCCCCGACCCCTACGAGCAGTACTTC.